This T cell receptor (beta chain) emerged from a study of Tregs in tolerant kidney transplant recipients. Study outcomes and limitations: Findings come from small patient numbers and require larger validation. Tregs expanded with activated donor B cells seemed most donor-specific.

For this clone: Its antigen is not known. From the germline J gene comes the end of the CDR3, since the read stops 3 residues before it.

Thawed PBMCs were FACS-sorted into unstimulated CD4+CD25+CD127- regulatory T cells, CD4+CD25- non-regulatory cells, CD4 and CD8 cells. Trimming took off 3 bases at V and 0 bases at J, with 8 bases between the two ends. The CDR3 is 14 amino acids. CDR1 and CDR2 from the germline V gene are KGHSH and LQKENI. The method was immunoSEQ multiplex PCR; TCRdb's version includes in-frame clones alone and lacks a portion of them. The sample table sets out about 52,000 clones. This receptor was identified in a human donor who received a combined kidney and bone marrow transplant. The V gene is TRBV18, the J gene TRBJ1-1; D not resolved. Sample: CD4+ T cells from blood, taken before the transplant. The part of the CDR3 DNA that was read is TGTGCCAGCTCACCCGGGGTGATGAACACTGAA. Translated: CASSPGVMNTE. The whole CDR3 reads CASSPGVMNTEAFF.